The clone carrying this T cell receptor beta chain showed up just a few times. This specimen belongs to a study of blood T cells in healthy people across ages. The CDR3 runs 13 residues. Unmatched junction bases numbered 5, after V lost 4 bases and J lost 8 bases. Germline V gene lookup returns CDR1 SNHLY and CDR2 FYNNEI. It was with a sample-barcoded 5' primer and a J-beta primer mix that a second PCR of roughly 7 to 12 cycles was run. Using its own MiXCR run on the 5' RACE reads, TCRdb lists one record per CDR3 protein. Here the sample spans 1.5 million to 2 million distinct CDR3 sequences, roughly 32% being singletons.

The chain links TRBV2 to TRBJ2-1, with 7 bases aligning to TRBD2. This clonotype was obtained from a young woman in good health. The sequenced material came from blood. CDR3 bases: TGTGCCAGCAGTGCGCTAGCGGCGGATGAGCAGTTCTTC. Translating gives CASSALAADEQFF.